The rows below give T cell receptor beta chains drawn from one sample of a study of blood T cell repertoires in COVID-19. Clones were read by immunoSEQ multiplex PCR, and TCRdb kept only the in-frame ones, dropping some. The profile covers approximately 110,000 clones, with approximately 74% appearing a single time and about 6.3% taken by the ten largest. Sequencing was done on a sample of peripheral blood. The receptors shown here come from an older man with COVID-19, enrolled during active disease. The CDR3 runs from the conserved cysteine through the conserved F or W. Each record gives: clone size, J gene, V gene, D gene, CDR3 DNA, CDR3 protein. The D gene is left open where the match is weak. Size is stated for part of the rows, as once, few or many counts, or as a class when the clone is expanded.

clone_size: NA; j_call: TRBJ2-2; v_call: TRBV20-1; d_call: TRBD1; cdr3_nt: TGCAGTGCTAGTTTCATCCAGGGGGAGGAGCTGTTTTTT; cdr3_aa: CSASFIQGEELFF
clone_size: NA; j_call: TRBJ2-4; v_call: TRBV4-2; d_call: NA; cdr3_nt: TGTGCCAGCAGCCAAGCCGCCATAGGACATCTAAACATTCAGTACTTC; cdr3_aa: CASSQAAIGHLNIQYF
clone_size: NA; j_call: TRBJ2-5; v_call: TRBV11-1; d_call: NA; cdr3_nt: TGTGCCAGCAGCTTCCGGGGTCCTCAAGAGACCCAGTACTTC; cdr3_aa: CASSFRGPQETQYF
clone_size: NA; j_call: TRBJ1-6; v_call: TRBV5-4; d_call: NA; cdr3_nt: TGTGCCAGCAGCCCGGGAGCTGATTCACCCCTCCACTTT; cdr3_aa: CASSPGADSPLHF
clone_size: NA; j_call: TRBJ2-7; v_call: TRBV5-6; d_call: TRBD1; cdr3_nt: TGTGCCAGCAGCCCGGGACAGGCTTCCTACGAGCAGTACTTC; cdr3_aa: CASSPGQASYEQYF
clone_size: NA; j_call: TRBJ2-5; v_call: TRBV5-1; d_call: TRBD2; cdr3_nt: TGCGCCAGCAGCACCGGGACTAGCGGGACCCGCGAGACCCAGTACTTC; cdr3_aa: CASSTGTSGTRETQYF
clone_size: NA; j_call: TRBJ2-1; v_call: TRBV9; d_call: TRBD1; cdr3_nt: TGTGCCAGCAGCGGAACTGGGACAGGGATCTACAATGAGCAGTTCTTC; cdr3_aa: CASSGTGTGIYNEQFF
clone_size: few; j_call: TRBJ2-4; v_call: TRBV15; d_call: NA; cdr3_nt: TGTGCCACCAGCTCCCTCGTGGCCAAAAACATTCAGTACTTC; cdr3_aa: CATSSLVAKNIQYF
clone_size: NA; j_call: TRBJ2-7; v_call: TRBV7-9; d_call: NA; cdr3_nt: TGTGCCAGCAGCTTGTTCGCCTACGAGCAGTACTTC; cdr3_aa: CASSLFAYEQYF
clone_size: few; j_call: TRBJ2-6; v_call: TRBV6-2/TRBV6-3; d_call: NA; cdr3_nt: TGTGCCAGCAGTTACGATTCCGGGTCTGGGGCCAACGTCCTGACTTTC; cdr3_aa: CASSYDSGSGANVLTF
clone_size: NA; j_call: TRBJ1-4; v_call: TRBV3-1/TRBV3-2; d_call: TRBD1; cdr3_nt: TGTGCCAGCAGCCATTGGGACAGGGCGGAGGAAAGCCCAACTAATGAAAAACTGTTTTTT; cdr3_aa: CASSHWDRAEESPTNEKLFF
clone_size: NA; j_call: TRBJ2-3; v_call: TRBV4-3; d_call: TRBD2; cdr3_nt: TGCGCCAGCAGCCAAGATCTAGCGGGAGCCACAGATACGCAGTATTTT; cdr3_aa: CASSQDLAGATDTQYF
clone_size: NA; j_call: TRBJ1-5; v_call: TRBV15; d_call: NA; cdr3_nt: TGTGCCACCAGCAGAGGGGGGGGTTCCTCAGAGCCCCAGCATTTT; cdr3_aa: CATSRGGGSSEPQHF
clone_size: NA; j_call: TRBJ2-5; v_call: TRBV6-2/TRBV6-3; d_call: NA; cdr3_nt: TGTGCCAGCAGTTACCGAATGGCAGGGGCCAGTTTGACCCAGTACTTC; cdr3_aa: CASSYRMAGASLTQYF
clone_size: NA; j_call: TRBJ2-1; v_call: TRBV3-1/TRBV3-2; d_call: NA; cdr3_nt: TGTGCCAGCAGCCAAGTTACGTCAGGGGGGAATGAGCAGTTCTTC; cdr3_aa: CASSQVTSGGNEQFF
clone_size: once; j_call: TRBJ2-7; v_call: TRBV11-3; d_call: TRBD2; cdr3_nt: TGTGCCAGCAGCCCTGGGACTAGCGGGAGGAGCGAGCAGTACTTC; cdr3_aa: CASSPGTSGRSEQYF
clone_size: NA; j_call: TRBJ1-2; v_call: TRBV5-1; d_call: NA; cdr3_nt: TGCGCCAGCAGCTCCCAGGGGAACTATGGCTACACCTTC; cdr3_aa: CASSSQGNYGYTF
clone_size: NA; j_call: TRBJ2-2; v_call: TRBV6-5; d_call: NA; cdr3_nt: TGTGCCAGCAGAGGACAGTTGAACACCGGGGAGCTGTTTTTT; cdr3_aa: CASRGQLNTGELFF